This T cell receptor beta chain was obtained from a study of blood T cell repertoires in COVID-19. Study summary: Spain, Italy and the United States supplied samples that represented acute and convalescent COVID-19.

Method: immunoSEQ multiplex PCR; TCRdb's copy keeps in-frame clones and lacks some. Among about 84,000 clones, over 80% were seen once, and the ten largest hold 25% to 35%. Sequences were obtained from peripheral blood. The origin of this receptor is a woman of 80 years or more with acute or convalescent COVID-19.

DNA for the CDR3: TGTGCCAGCAGCTTTAGCAGGGGGAACACTGAAGCTTTCTTT. Encoded protein: CASSFSRGNTEAFF. The rearrangement joins TRBV7-2 to TRBJ1-1; the D gene is possibly TRBD1 (6 bases). The V gene's germline CDR1 is SGHTA and CDR2 FQGNSA. V was clipped by 3 bases and J by 1 base, with 9 bases between them. This CDR3 region has 14 residues.